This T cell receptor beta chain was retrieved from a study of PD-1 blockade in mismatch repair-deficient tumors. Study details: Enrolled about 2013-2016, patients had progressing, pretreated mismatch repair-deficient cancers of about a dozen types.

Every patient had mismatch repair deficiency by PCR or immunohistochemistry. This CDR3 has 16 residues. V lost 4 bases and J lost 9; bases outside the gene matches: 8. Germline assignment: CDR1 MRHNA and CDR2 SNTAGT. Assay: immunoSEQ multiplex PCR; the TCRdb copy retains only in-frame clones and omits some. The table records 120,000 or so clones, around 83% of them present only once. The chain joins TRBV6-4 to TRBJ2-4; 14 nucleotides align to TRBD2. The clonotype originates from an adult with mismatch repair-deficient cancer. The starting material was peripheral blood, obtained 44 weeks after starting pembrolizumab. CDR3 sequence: CASSGPGTSGSCIQYF. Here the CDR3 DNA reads TGTGCCAGCAGTGGCCCCGGGACTAGCGGGAGTTGCATTCAGTACTTC.